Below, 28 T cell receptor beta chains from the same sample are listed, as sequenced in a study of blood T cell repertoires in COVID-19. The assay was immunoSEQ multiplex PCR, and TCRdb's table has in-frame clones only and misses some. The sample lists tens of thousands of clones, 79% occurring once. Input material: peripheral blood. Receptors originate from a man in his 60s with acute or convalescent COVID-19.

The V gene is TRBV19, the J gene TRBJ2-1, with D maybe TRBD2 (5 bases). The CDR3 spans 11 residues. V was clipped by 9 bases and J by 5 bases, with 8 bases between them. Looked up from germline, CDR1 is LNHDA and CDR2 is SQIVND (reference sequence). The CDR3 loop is CASGLHNEQFF. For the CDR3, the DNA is TGTGCCAGCGGACTCCACAATGAGCAGTTCTTC.

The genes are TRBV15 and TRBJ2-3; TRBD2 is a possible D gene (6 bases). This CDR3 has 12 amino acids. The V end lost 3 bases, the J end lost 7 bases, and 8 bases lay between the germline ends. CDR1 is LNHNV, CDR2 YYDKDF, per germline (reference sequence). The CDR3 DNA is TGTGCCACCAGCAGTGGGACTTATACGCAGTATTTT. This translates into CATSSGTYTQYF.

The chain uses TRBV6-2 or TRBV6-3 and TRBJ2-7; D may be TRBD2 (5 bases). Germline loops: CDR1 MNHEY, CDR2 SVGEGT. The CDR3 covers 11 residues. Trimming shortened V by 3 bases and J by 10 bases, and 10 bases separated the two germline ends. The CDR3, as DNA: TGTGCCAGCAGTTATTCTGGGAGACAGTACTTC. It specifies CASSYSGRQYF.

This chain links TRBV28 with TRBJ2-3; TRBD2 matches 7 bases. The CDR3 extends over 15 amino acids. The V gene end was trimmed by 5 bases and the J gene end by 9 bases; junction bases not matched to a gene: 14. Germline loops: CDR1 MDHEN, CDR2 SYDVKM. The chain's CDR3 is CASSPQGIWGGTQYF. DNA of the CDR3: TGTGCCAGCAGTCCCCAGGGTATTTGGGGAGGGACGCAGTATTTT. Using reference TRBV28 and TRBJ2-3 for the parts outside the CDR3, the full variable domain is DVKVTQSSRYLVKRTGEKVFLECVQDMDHENMFWYRQDPGLGLRLIYFSYDVKMKEKGDIPEGYSVSREKKERFSLILESASTNQTSMYLCASSPQGIWGGTQYFGPGTRLTVL.

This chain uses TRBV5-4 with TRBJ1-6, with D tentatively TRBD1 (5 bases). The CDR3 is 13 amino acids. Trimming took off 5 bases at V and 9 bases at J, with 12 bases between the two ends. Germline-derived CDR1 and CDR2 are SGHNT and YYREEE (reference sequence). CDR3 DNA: TGTGCCAGCAGGGGGGACTTTGGTTCACCCCTCCACTTT. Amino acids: CASRGDFGSPLHF.

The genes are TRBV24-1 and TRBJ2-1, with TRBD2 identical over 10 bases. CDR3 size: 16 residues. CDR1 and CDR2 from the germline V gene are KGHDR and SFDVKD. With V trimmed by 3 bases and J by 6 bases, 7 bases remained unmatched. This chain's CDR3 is CATSDRGAGGSNEQFF. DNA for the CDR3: TGTGCCACCAGTGATCGAGGAGCGGGAGGGAGCAATGAGCAGTTCTTC.

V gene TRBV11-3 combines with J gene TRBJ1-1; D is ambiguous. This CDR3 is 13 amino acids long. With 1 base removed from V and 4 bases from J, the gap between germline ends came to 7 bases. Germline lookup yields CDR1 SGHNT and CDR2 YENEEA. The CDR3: CASSLGSSTEAFF. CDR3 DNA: TGTGCCAGCAGCTTAGGTTCGAGCACTGAAGCTTTCTTT.

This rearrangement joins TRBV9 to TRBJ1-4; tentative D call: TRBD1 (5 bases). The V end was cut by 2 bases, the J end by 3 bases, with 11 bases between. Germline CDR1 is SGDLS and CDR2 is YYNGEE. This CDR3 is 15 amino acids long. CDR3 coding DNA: TGTGCCAGCAGCGTGAAGGACACCGCTAATGAAAAACTGTTTTTT. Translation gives CASSVKDTANEKLFF.

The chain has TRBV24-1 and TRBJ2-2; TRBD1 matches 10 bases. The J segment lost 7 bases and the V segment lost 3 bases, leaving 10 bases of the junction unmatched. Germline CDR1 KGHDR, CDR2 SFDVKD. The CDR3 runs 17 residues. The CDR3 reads CATSDRRSGTGVGELFF. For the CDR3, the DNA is TGTGCCACCAGTGATCGCCGTTCCGGGACAGGGGTCGGGGAGCTGTTTTTT.

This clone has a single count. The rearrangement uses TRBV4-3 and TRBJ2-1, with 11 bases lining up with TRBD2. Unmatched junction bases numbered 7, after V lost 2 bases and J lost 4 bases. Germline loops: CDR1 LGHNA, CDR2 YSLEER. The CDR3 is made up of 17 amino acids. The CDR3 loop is CASSQRLTSGDYNEQFF. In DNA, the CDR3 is TGCGCCAGCAGCCAACGCTTGACTAGCGGGGATTACAATGAGCAGTTCTTC.

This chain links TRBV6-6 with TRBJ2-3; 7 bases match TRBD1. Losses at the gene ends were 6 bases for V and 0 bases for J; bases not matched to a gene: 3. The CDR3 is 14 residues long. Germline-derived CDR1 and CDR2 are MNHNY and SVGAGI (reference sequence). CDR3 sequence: CASSWDSSTDTQYF. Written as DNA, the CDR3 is TGTGCCAGCAGCTGGGACAGCAGCACAGATACGCAGTATTTT.

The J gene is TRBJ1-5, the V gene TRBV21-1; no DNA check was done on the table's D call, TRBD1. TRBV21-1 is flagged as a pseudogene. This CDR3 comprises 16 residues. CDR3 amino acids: CASSKGDRGHDQPQHF. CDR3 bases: TGTGCCAGCAGCAAAGGCGACAGGGGGCACGATCAGCCCCAGCATTTT.

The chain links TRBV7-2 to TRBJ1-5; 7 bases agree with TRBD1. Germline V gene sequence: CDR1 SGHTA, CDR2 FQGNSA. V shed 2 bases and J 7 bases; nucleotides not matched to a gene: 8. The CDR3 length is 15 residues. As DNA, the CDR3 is TGTGCCAGCAGCTTATTTCAGGGGGGTAACCAGCCCCAGCATTTT. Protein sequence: CASSLFQGGNQPQHF. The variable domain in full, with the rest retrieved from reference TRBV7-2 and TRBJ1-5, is GAGVSQSPSNKVTEKGKDVELRCDPISGHTALYWYRQSLGQGLEFLIYFQGNSAPDKSGLPSDRFSAERTGGSVSTLTIQRTQQEDSAVYLCASSLFQGGNQPQHFGDGTRLSIL.

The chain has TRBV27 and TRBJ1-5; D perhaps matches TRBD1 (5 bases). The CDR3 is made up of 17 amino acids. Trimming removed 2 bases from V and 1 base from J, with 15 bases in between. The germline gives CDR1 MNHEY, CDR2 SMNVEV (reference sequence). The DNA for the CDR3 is TGTGCCAGCAGTTTAGCCCAGGGAATGGGGAGCAATCAGCCCCAGCATTTT. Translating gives CASSLAQGMGSNQPQHF.

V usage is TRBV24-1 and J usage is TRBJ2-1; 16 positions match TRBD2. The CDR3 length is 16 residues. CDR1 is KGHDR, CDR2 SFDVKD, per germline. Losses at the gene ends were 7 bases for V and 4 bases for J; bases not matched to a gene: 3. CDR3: CATSLGLAGGYNEQFF. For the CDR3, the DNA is TGTGCCACCAGCCTGGGACTAGCGGGGGGGTACAATGAGCAGTTCTTC.

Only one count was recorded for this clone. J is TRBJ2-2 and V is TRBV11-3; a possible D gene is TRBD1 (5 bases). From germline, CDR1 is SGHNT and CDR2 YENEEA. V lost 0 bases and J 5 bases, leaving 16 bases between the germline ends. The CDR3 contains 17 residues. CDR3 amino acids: CASSLDTRTPGTGELFF. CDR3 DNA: TGTGCCAGCAGCTTAGATACTCGGACCCCAGGGACCGGGGAGCTGTTTTTT.

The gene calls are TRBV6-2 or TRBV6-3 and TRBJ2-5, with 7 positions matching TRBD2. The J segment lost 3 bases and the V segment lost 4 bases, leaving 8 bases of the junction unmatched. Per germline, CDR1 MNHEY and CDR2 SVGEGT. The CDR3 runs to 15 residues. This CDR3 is CASSSYREDEETQYF. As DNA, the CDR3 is TGTGCCAGCAGTTCCTATCGGGAGGACGAAGAGACCCAGTACTTC.

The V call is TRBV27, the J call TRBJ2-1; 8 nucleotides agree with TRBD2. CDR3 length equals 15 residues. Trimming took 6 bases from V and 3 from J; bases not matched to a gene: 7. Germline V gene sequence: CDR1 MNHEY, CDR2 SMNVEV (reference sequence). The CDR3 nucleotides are TGTGCCAGCAGCTTCGTTAGCGGGGTCTACAATGAGCAGTTCTTC. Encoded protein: CASSFVSGVYNEQFF.

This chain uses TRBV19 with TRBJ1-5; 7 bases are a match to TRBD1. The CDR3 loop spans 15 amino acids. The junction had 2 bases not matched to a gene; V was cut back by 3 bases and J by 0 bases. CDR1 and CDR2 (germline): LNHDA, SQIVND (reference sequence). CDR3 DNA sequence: TGTGCCAGTAGTATTGGACAGGTTAGCAATCAGCCCCAGCATTTT. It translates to CASSIGQVSNQPQHF. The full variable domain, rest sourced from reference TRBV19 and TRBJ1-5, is DGGITQSPKYLFRKEGQNVTLSCEQNLNHDAMYWYRQDPGQGLRLIYYSQIVNDFQKGDIAEGYSVSREKKESFPLTVTSAQKNPTAFYLCASSIGQVSNQPQHFGDGTRLSIL.

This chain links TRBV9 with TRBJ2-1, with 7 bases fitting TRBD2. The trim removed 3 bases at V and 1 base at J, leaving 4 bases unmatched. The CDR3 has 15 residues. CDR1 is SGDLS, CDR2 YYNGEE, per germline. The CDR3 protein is CASSGPGLSYNEQFF. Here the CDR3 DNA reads TGTGCCAGCAGCGGACCGGGACTATCCTACAATGAGCAGTTCTTC.

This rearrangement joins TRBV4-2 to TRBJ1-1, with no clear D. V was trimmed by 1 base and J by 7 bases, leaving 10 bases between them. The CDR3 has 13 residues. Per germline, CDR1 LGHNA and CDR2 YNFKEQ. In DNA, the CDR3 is TGTGCCAGCAGCCAAGGGGTAGGACTTGAAGCTTTCTTT. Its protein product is CASSQGVGLEAFF.

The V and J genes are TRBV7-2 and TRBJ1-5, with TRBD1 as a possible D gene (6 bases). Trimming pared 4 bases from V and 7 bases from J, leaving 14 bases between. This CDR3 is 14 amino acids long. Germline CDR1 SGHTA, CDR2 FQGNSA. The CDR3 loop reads CASSSYQGIQPQHF. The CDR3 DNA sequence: TGTGCCAGCAGCTCATATCAGGGGATCCAGCCCCAGCATTTT.

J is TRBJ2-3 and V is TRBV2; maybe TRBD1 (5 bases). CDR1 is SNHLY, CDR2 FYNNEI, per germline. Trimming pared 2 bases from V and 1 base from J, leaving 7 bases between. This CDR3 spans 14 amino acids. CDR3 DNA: TGTGCCAGCAGTGAACAGGGCGGCACAGATACGCAGTATTTT. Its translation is CASSEQGGTDTQYF.

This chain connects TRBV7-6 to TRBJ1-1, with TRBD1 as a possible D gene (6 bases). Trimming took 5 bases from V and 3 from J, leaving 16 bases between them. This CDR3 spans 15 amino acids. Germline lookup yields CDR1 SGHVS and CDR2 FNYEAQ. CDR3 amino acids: CASSPTPTGDTEAFF. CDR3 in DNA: TGTGCCAGCAGCCCGACACCGACAGGTGACACTGAAGCTTTCTTT.

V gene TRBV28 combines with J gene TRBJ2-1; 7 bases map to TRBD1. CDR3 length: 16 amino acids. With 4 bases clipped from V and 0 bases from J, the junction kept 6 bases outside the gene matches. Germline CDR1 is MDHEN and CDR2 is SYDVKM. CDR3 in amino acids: CASSSYRGYSYNEQFF. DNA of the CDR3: TGTGCCAGCAGTTCCTACAGGGGTTACTCCTACAATGAGCAGTTCTTC.

CDR3 coding DNA: TGCGCCAGCAGCCCTGACAGCTACGAGCAGTACTTC. Protein sequence: CASSPDSYEQYF. V and J are TRBV5-1 and TRBJ2-7; D possibly corresponds to TRBD1 (5 bases). From germline, CDR1 is SGHRS and CDR2 YFSETQ. CDR3 length equals 12 residues. The germline V and J ends were trimmed by 4 bases and 3 bases, with 8 bases remaining between them.

The CDR3 loop reads CASSFSSYSEQYF. Written as DNA, the CDR3 is TGTGCCAGCAGCTTTTCTAGTTATTCCGAGCAGTACTTC. The chain has TRBV7-3 and TRBJ2-7; D is ambiguous. V was cut by 3 bases and J by 6 bases, with 12 bases left in between. From germline, CDR1 is SGHTA and CDR2 FQGTGA. The CDR3 covers 13 residues.

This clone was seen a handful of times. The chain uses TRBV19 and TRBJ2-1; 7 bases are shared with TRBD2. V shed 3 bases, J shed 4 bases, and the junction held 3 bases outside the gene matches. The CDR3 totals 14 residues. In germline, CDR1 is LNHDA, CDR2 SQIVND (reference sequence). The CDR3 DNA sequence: TGTGCCAGTAGTATGCCGGGACTATACAATGAGCAGTTCTTC. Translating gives CASSMPGLYNEQFF.